This T cell receptor beta chain was obtained from a study of T-cell reconstitution after alpha-beta-depleted transplantation in children. General study results and limits: When one year had passed after transplant, most T-cell counts and diversity came from newly produced T cells.

CDR1 is MNHNS and CDR2 is SASEGT in the germline V gene. The V gene end was trimmed by 6 bases and the J gene end by 8 bases; junction bases not matched to a gene: 8. The CDR3 sequence is 14 residues long. The TCRbeta library was prepared with unique molecular identifiers. TCRdb redid the calling of the PCR reads with MiXCR, one entry per CDR3 protein. The top ten hold around 29% of the sample, which has 440,000 or so distinct CDR3 sequences, around 46% seen once. About this clonotype itself: Its antigen is as yet unknown.

This receptor was identified in a girl aged 2 to 9 with aplastic anemia, due to receive a stem cell transplant. The chain uses TRBV6-1 and TRBJ1-4; 8 bases fit TRBD1. Source: PBMCs, taken before TCRalphabeta/CD19-depleted stem cell transplant. CDR3 region: CASRKDRVGEKLFF. The DNA for the CDR3 is TGTGCCAGCAGGAAGGACAGGGTAGGCGAAAAACTGTTTTTT.